The TCR beta chain under discussion was sequenced for a study of tissue T cells after allogeneic stem cell transplantation. Looking at the study overall: Pathologist H&E review favored samples with visible lymphocytes for sequencing among multiple samples.

The CDR3 runs to 12 residues. V was pared by 8 bases and J by 1 base, with 8 bases between. Whole-study results and caveats: Within patients, tissue anatomy strongly shaped TCR repertoire composition.

As for this clone: Its antigen is not identified.

GI sites, liver, skin and spleen were taken after median 9.75 post-mortem hours. Data came from immunoSEQ multiplex PCR; TCRdb stores just in-frame clones and leaves some out. The top ten clones hold approximately 8% of a sample with some 24,000 clones, around 70% of them seen once. Sequenced material: tissue from the ileum, taken at autopsy. This TCR came from a female donor older than 55 with lung cancer. The chain links TRBV12-3 or TRBV12-4 to TRBJ1-2, with D hard to call. DNA for the CDR3: TGTGCCAGCTCCGACGGTAACTATGGCTACACCTTC. As protein: CASSDGNYGYTF.